The 23 T cell receptor beta chains listed next were all sequenced from one sample in a study of blood T cells in healthy people across ages. It was with a sample-barcoded 5' primer and a J-beta primer mix that a second PCR of about 6 to 12 cycles was run. TCRdb re-called the 5' RACE reads through MiXCR, storing one row per CDR3 protein. The sample consists of roughly 1 million distinct CDR3 sequences, around 27% of them appearing once. The same sample was also used in a study of T cells of mothers and their children.

Sequencing input: blood. Source of these receptors: a girl under 10 years old in good health.

The chain links TRBV12-3 or TRBV12-4 to TRBJ2-5; 8 bases are a match to TRBD1. The CDR3 loop spans 16 amino acids. V shed 5 bases, J shed 4 bases, and the junction held 12 bases outside the gene matches. The CDR3 DNA follows: TGTGCCAGCAGTGATGTTGCTACAGGGGGTATAGAGACCCAGTACTTC. The encoded protein is CASSDVATGGIETQYF.

At least ten counts were recorded for this clonotype. The CDR3 loop is CASSPLEGRYEQYF. The DNA of the CDR3 is TGTGCCAGCAGCCCCCTGGAAGGCAGATACGAGCAGTACTTC. The chain couples TRBV4-2 to TRBJ2-7; D is uncertain. CDR3 length: 14 amino acids. Trimming took 4 bases from V and 4 from J, leaving 14 bases between them. Germline V gives CDR1 LGHNA, CDR2 YNFKEQ.

The V gene is TRBV10-3, the J gene TRBJ2-7; 9 nucleotides match TRBD1. With V trimmed by 11 bases and J by 4 bases, 9 bases remained unmatched. This CDR3 is 13 amino acids long. Per the germline V gene, CDR1 is ENHRY and CDR2 is SYGVKD. CDR3: CADMGQGTYEQYF. In DNA, the CDR3 is TGTGCCGACATGGGACAGGGCACTTACGAGCAGTACTTC.

The V gene is TRBV6-2 or TRBV6-3, the J gene TRBJ1-2, with no clear D. The V end was cut by 5 bases, the J end by 8 bases, with 21 bases between. Germline values: CDR1 MNHEY, CDR2 SVGEGT. The CDR3 is 15 amino acids. In DNA form, the CDR3 reads TGTGCCAGCAGTCCGGTCCGCCTGCCTTCTGACGGCTACACCTTC. Translated: CASSPVRLPSDGYTF.

The genes are TRBV12-3 or TRBV12-4 and TRBJ2-5, with 8 bases identical to TRBD1. V was pared by 6 bases and J by 3 bases, with 6 bases of the junction left unmatched. The CDR3 length is 14 residues. The CDR3 loop reads CASRPDRGEETQYF. The CDR3 DNA follows: TGTGCCAGCAGACCCGACAGGGGAGAAGAGACCCAGTACTTC.

This clonotype turned up a few times. The genes are TRBV11-2 and TRBJ1-1; D is possibly TRBD1 (5 bases). Per germline, CDR1 SGHAT and CDR2 FQNNGV. Trimming stripped 3 bases from V and 4 bases from J, with 15 bases between. The CDR3 has 15 residues. CDR3 in amino acids: CASSFRAGGGTEAFF. Here the CDR3 DNA reads TGTGCCAGCAGCTTCCGGGCCGGGGGGGGCACTGAAGCTTTCTTT.

This clonotype turned up a few times. The gene calls are TRBV4-1 and TRBJ2-5, with 7 bases fitting TRBD1. Gene TRBJ2-7 matches the end of the DNA better, so the J call may be wrong. There are 15 residues in the CDR3. Germline V CDR1 and CDR2: MGHRA, YSYEKL. CDR3 sequence reads: CASSPEDRVGYEQYF. The DNA for the CDR3 is TGCGCCAGCAGCCCTGAAGACAGGGTCGGGTACGAGCAGTACTTC.

The chain employs TRBV4-1 and TRBJ1-2; D is unresolved. Germline loops: CDR1 MGHRA, CDR2 YSYEKL. The ends were cut back, 0 bases at V and 4 bases at J, with 9 bases in the middle. The length of the CDR3 is 14 residues. In DNA form, the CDR3 reads TGCGCCAGCAGCCAAGATCGGGCAGGCTATGGCTACACCTTC. Protein: CASSQDRAGYGYTF.

The CDR3 nucleotides are TGCAGCCTAAGCGGGAGCCCCTACAATGAGCAGTTCTTC. This translates into CSLSGSPYNEQFF. V gene TRBV20-1 combines with J gene TRBJ2-1; 8 nucleotides line up with TRBD2. This CDR3 comprises 13 residues. Looked up from germline, CDR1 is DFQATT and CDR2 is SNEGSKA (reference sequence).

This clonotype was observed at least ten times. The chain uses TRBV9 and TRBJ2-2, with 7 bases identical to TRBD1. The ends lost 2 bases at V and 2 bases at J; junction bases unmatched: 3. Germline V gene sequence: CDR1 SGDLS, CDR2 YYNGEE. CDR3 size: 15 residues. Here the CDR3 reads CASSVGTANTGELFF. CDR3 DNA sequence: TGTGCCAGCAGCGTGGGGACAGCTAACACCGGGGAGCTGTTTTTT.

In this sample, this clonotype turned up a few times. The gene calls are TRBV2 and TRBJ2-7; D is possibly TRBD1 (6 bases). The CDR3 has 14 amino acids. CDR1 and CDR2 (germline): SNHLY, FYNNEI. Deletions cut 4 bases from V and 1 base from J, with 11 bases between. In DNA, the CDR3 is TGTGCCAGCAGTGCATACAGGGAGTCCTACGAGCAGTACTTC. This encodes CASSAYRESYEQYF.

The chain recombines TRBV28 with TRBJ1-1, with D uncertain. From germline, CDR1 is MDHEN and CDR2 SYDVKM. This CDR3 has 12 residues. Trimming shortened V by 8 bases and J by 4 bases, and 11 bases separated the two germline ends. The CDR3 loop is CASGWGFTEAFF. The CDR3 DNA reads as TGTGCCAGCGGATGGGGTTTCACTGAAGCTTTCTTT.

This clonotype was counted only a few times. V usage is TRBV10-3 and J usage is TRBJ2-1, with 10 bases lining up with TRBD1. V lost 6 bases to trimming and J lost 8 bases; unmatched junction nucleotides: 16. CDR3 length: 17 amino acids. The germline CDR1 and CDR2 sequences are ENHRY and SYGVKD. In nucleotides, the CDR3 is TGTGCCATCAGCCAAAAACCGGGACAGGGGATTCCGGATGAGCAGTTCTTC. Translated, it gives CAISQKPGQGIPDEQFF.

The rearrangement uses TRBV7-9 and TRBJ2-3, with no clear D. V lost 5 bases, J lost 2 bases, and 20 bases lay in between. The germline CDR1 and CDR2 sequences are SEHNR and FQNEAQ (reference sequence). The CDR3 is made up of 17 amino acids. CDR3 sequence (DNA): TGTGCCAGCAGCCCCCTGTCGCCTGCGATGCACACAGATACGCAGTATTTT. It specifies CASSPLSPAMHTDTQYF. The variable domain in full, with the rest retrieved from reference TRBV7-9 and TRBJ2-3, is DTGVSQNPRHKITKRGQNVTFRCDPISEHNRLYWYRQTLGQGPEFLTYFQNEAQLEKSRLLSDRFSAERPKGSFSTLEIQRTEQGDSAMYLCASSPLSPAMHTDTQYFGPGTRLTVL.

The chain combines TRBV6-2 or TRBV6-3 with TRBJ2-1; TRBD2 might be the D (6 bases). V lost 7 bases and J 5 bases, leaving 12 bases between the germline ends. The CDR3 is 13 amino acids. Germline CDR1 and CDR2: MNHEY and SVGEGT. Written as DNA, the CDR3 is TGTGCCAGCACCCCCGGCGGGAACAATGAGCAGTTCTTC. The encoded protein is CASTPGGNNEQFF.

This chain links TRBV13 with TRBJ2-7; possibly TRBD2 for D (5 bases). V was shortened by 5 bases and J by 0 bases, with 17 bases between the two germline ends. Germline V lookup: CDR1 PRHDT, CDR2 FYEKMQ (reference sequence). This CDR3 contains 16 residues. CDR3: CASSPRGIGSSYEQYF. CDR3 sequence (DNA): TGTGCCAGCAGCCCCCGAGGGATTGGGAGCTCCTACGAGCAGTACTTC.

This clonotype was counted between two and nine times. V and J are TRBV29-1 and TRBJ2-3; D gene ambiguous. Germline V gene data show CDR1 as SQVTM and CDR2 as ANQGSEA. Trimming took 5 bases from V and 4 from J, leaving 4 bases between them. This CDR3 is 10 amino acids long. CDR3 nucleotide sequence: TGCAGCGTTTTGGCAGATACGCAGTATTTT. This translates into CSVLADTQYF.

This clonotype turned up a few times. The chain joins TRBV7-6 to TRBJ2-1, with 12 bases aligning to TRBD2. The germline V gene encodes CDR1 SGHVS and CDR2 FNYEAQ. V lost 2 bases and J lost 7; bases outside the gene matches: 9. The CDR3 is made up of 17 amino acids. The CDR3 here is CASSLPASGGVGNEQFF. The CDR3 DNA reads as TGTGCCAGCAGCTTACCTGCTAGCGGGGGGGTAGGTAATGAGCAGTTCTTC.

This sequence joins TRBV5-5 and TRBJ2-3; no clear D gene. Germline CDR1 SGHKS, CDR2 YYEKEE (reference sequence). The CDR3 covers 16 residues. V was clipped by 4 bases and J by 2 bases, with 17 bases between them. CDR3 bases: TGTGCCAGCAGCCTTGGTTCGTATACCTACACAGATACGCAGTATTTT. Translated, it gives CASSLGSYTYTDTQYF.

The V gene is TRBV14, the J gene TRBJ2-7; no clear D gene. CDR3 length equals 13 residues. The ends were cut back, 1 base at V and 6 bases at J, with 10 bases in the middle. Germline V CDR1 and CDR2: SGHDN, FVKESK. CDR3 amino acids: CASSQGAPSEQYF. DNA of the CDR3: TGTGCCAGCAGCCAAGGGGCTCCTTCCGAGCAGTACTTC.

The rearrangement uses TRBV6-1 and TRBJ2-1, with TRBD2 identical over 10 bases. The trim removed 8 bases at V and 9 bases at J, leaving 7 bases unmatched. The germline CDR1 and CDR2 sequences are MNHNS and SASEGT. The CDR3 sequence is 13 residues long. The DNA of the CDR3 is TGTGCCAGCCCCCGACTAGCGGGTAGTGAGCAGTTCTTC. It codes for CASPRLAGSEQFF.

This clonotype has ten or more counts. The chain employs TRBV7-3 and TRBJ2-1; D gene unclear. Germline CDR1 reads SGHTA; CDR2 reads FQGTGA. The CDR3 is made up of 14 amino acids. The V gene lost 1 base and the J gene lost 0 bases, with 4 bases spanning the gap. CDR3: CASSLIGSYNEQFF. For the CDR3, the DNA is TGTGCCAGCAGCTTAATTGGCTCCTACAATGAGCAGTTCTTC.

The J gene is TRBJ2-1, the V gene TRBV13; 7 bases are shared with TRBD2. J gave up 14 bases and V 4 bases, and 8 bases lay outside the gene matches. The CDR3 contains 12 residues. Germline V gives CDR1 PRHDT, CDR2 FYEKMQ (reference sequence). The CDR3 nucleotides are TGTGCCAGCAGCTCCCTGGGGGGGAGGGAGTTCTTC. As protein: CASSSLGGREFF.